The subject of this entry is one T cell receptor beta chain. This entry is derived from a study of shared clonotypes between healthy human individuals. It was across several immunoSEQ plates that each subset's genomic DNA was evenly split. Libraries were prepared by immunoSEQ multiplex PCR; TCRdb keeps only in-frame clonotypes and omits some of them. The repertoire holds around 580,000 clones, with 98% as singletons. CD45RO-negative, CCR7-selected cells formed the naive CD8 fraction, which excluded terminally differentiated effector memory CD45RA+ cells. Within Nashville, Tennessee resided all donors, each a Caucasian adult. Per the germline V gene, CDR1 is SGHRS and CDR2 is YFSETQ. V lost 4 bases, J lost 6 bases, and 14 bases lay in between. This CDR3 spans 14 amino acids.

This clonotype was sampled from a man in his thirties or forties in good health. V usage is TRBV5-1 and J usage is TRBJ2-1; either TRBD1 or TRBD2 may supply D (5 bases each). The source material was naive CD8+ T cells sorted from blood. The CDR3 coding sequence is TGCGCCAGCAGCCGGGACCCCCTTTTCAATGAGCAGTTCTTC. Protein: CASSRDPLFNEQFF. Full variable domain (remainder filled in from reference TRBV5-1 and TRBJ2-1): KAGVTQTPRYLIKTRGQQVTLSCSPISGHRSVSWYQQTPGQGLQFLFEYFSETQRNKGNFPGRFSGRQFSNSRSEMNVSTLELGDSALYLCASSRDPLFNEQFFGPGTRLTVL.